This entry lists 5 T cell receptor beta chains sequenced from one sample in a study of CD8+ T cells in alopecia areata. Treatment meaning: oral pan-JAK inhibitor, 5-10 mg twice daily. Extracted RNA was reverse transcribed into cDNA, the sequencing template. Assay used: immunoSEQ multiplex PCR; TCRdb lists only in-frame clones, some missing. The sample consists of roughly 200,000 clones, about 60% of them appearing once. This specimen consisted of CD4+ T cells sorted from blood, obtained at week 4, from a patient treated with tofacitinib. These receptors were collected from a human donor with alopecia areata.

This chain joins TRBV19 and TRBJ2-7; D assignment may be TRBD1 or TRBD2 (7 bases each). The germline gives CDR1 LNHDA, CDR2 SQIVND (reference sequence). This CDR3 is 15 amino acids long. Trimming removed 9 bases at V and 2 bases at J, with 20 bases between. The CDR3 protein is CASNRGGRLPYEQYF. The CDR3 DNA sequence: TGTGCCAGCAACAGGGGAGGGCGGCTTCCCTACGAGCAGTACTTC.

Concerning this clone itself: A read error may produce the germline difference seen at one junction end. V and J are TRBV25-1 and TRBJ1-3, with D unresolved. CDR3 length equals 11 residues. Germline assignment: CDR1 MGHDK and CDR2 SYGVNS. The CDR3, as DNA: TGTGCCAGCAGTGTTGGATACACCATATATTTT. It specifies CASSVGYTIYF.

The chain carries TRBV9 and TRBJ2-7; 7 positions match TRBD1. Germline V gene lookup returns CDR1 SGDLS and CDR2 YYNGEE. The CDR3 length is 16 residues. The J segment lost 3 bases and the V segment lost 3 bases, leaving 12 bases of the junction unmatched. CDR3 DNA sequence: TGTGCCAGCAGCGCGTCCGACAGGGACACCTACTACGAGCAGTACTTC. Translation gives CASSASDRDTYYEQYF.

The chain combines TRBV5-1 with TRBJ2-5, with 15 bases identical to TRBD2. The ends lost 4 bases at V and 5 bases at J; junction bases unmatched: 6. Germline assignment: CDR1 SGHRS and CDR2 YFSETQ. This CDR3 comprises 16 residues. The CDR3 here is CASSLGLAGGLETQYF. The CDR3, as DNA: TGCGCCAGCAGCCTCGGACTAGCGGGGGGGCTGGAGACCCAGTACTTC.

The CDR3: CSVATTSGRTDTQYF. DNA of the CDR3: TGCAGCGTCGCAACGACTAGCGGTCGCACAGATACGCAGTATTTT. This chain joins TRBV29-1 and TRBJ2-3, with 9 bases fitting TRBD2. This CDR3 is built from 15 residues. Germline V gene lookup returns CDR1 SQVTM and CDR2 ANQGSEA. After removal of 6 bases from V and 1 base from J, the junction contained 8 bases not matched to a gene.